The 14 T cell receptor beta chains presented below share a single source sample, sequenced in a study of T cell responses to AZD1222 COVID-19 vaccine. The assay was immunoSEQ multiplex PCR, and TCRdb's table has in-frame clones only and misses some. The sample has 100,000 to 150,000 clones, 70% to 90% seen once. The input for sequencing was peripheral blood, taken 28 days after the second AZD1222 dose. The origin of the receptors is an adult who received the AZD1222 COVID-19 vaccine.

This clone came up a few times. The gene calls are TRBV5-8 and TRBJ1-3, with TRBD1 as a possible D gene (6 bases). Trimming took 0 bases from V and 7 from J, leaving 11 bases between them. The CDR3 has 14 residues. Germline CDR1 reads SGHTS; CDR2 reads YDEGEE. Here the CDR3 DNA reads TGTGCCAGCAGCTTGGAACAGGGACGGAACACCATATATTTT. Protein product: CASSLEQGRNTIYF. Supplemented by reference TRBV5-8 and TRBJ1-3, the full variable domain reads EAGVTQSPTHLIKTRGQQATLRCSPISGHTSVYWYQQALGLGLQFLLWYDEGEERNRGNFPPRFSGRQFPNYSSELNVNALELEDSALYLCASSLEQGRNTIYFGEGSWLTVV.

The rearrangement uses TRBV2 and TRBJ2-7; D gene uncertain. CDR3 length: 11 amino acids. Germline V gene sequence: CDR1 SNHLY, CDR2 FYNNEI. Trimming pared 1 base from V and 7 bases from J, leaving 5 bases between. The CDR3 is CASSEGGEQYF. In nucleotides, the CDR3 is TGTGCCAGCAGTGAAGGGGGAGAGCAGTACTTC. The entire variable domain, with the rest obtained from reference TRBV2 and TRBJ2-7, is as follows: EPEVTQTPSHQVTQMGQEVILRCVPISNHLYFYWYRQILGQKVEFLVSFYNNEISEKSEIFDDQFSVERPDGSNFTLKIRSTKLEDSAMYFCASSEGGEQYFGPGTRLTVT.

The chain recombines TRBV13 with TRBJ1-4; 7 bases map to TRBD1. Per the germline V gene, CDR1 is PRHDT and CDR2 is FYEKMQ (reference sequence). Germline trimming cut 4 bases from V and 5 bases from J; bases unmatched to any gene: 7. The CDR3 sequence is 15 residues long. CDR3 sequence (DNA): TGTGCCAGCAGCTCCCCGGGACAGCTCAATGAAAAACTGTTTTTT. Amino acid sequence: CASSSPGQLNEKLFF. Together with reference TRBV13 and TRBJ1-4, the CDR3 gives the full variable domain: AAGVIQSPRHLIKEKRETATLKCYPIPRHDTVYWYQQGPGQDPQFLISFYEKMQSDKGSIPDRFSAQQFSDYHSELNMSSLELGDSALYFCASSSPGQLNEKLFFGSGTQLSVL.

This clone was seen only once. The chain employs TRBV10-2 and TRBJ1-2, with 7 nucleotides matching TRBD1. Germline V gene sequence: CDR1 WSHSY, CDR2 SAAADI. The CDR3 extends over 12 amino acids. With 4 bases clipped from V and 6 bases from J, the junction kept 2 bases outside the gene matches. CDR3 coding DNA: TGCGCCAGCAGTGGACAGGGCAATGGCTACACCTTC. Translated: CASSGQGNGYTF.

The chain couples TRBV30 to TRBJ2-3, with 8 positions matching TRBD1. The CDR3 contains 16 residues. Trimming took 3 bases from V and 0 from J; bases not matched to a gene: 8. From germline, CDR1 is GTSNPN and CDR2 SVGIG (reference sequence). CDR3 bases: TGTGCCTGGAGGGCCCGGGACAGGCAGAGCACAGATACGCAGTATTTT. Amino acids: CAWRARDRQSTDTQYF.

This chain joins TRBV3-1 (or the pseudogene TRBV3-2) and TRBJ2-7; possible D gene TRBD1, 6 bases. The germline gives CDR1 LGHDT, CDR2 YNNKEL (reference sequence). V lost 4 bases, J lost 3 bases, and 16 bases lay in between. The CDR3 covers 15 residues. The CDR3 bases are TGTGCCAGCAGCCCTCTGGCAGGGGAAGTCTACGAGCAGTACTTC. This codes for CASSPLAGEVYEQYF.

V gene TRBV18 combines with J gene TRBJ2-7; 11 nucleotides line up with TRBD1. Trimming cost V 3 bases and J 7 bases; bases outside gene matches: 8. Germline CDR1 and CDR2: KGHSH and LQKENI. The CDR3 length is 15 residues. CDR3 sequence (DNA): TGTGCCAGCTCACCGGTTAGGACAGGGGGCGAGGAGCAGTACTTC. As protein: CASSPVRTGGEEQYF.

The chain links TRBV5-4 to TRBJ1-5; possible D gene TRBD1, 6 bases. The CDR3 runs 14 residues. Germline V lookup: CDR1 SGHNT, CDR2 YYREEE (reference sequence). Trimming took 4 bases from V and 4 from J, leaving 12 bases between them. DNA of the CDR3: TGTGCCAGCAGCGTGGGGGGCTTTAATCAGCCCCAGCATTTT. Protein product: CASSVGGFNQPQHF.

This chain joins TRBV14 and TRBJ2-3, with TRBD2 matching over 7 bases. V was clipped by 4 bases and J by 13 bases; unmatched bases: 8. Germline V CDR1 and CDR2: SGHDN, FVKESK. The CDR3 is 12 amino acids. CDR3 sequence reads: CASSLSGRGEYF. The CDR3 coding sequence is TGTGCCAGCAGCCTTAGCGGGCGCGGGGAGTATTTT.

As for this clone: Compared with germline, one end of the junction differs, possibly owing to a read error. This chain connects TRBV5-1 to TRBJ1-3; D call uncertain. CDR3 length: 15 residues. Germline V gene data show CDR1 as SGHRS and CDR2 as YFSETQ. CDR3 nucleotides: TGCGTCAGCAGCTTCTCGTCGGGCTCTGGAAACACCATATATTTT. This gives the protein CVSSFSSGSGNTIYF.

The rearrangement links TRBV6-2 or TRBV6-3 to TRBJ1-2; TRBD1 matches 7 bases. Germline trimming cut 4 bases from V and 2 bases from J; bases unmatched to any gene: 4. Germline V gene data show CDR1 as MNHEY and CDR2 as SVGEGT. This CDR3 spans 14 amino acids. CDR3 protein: CASSSRGMNYGYTF. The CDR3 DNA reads TGTGCCAGCAGTTCCAGGGGGATGAACTATGGCTACACCTTC.

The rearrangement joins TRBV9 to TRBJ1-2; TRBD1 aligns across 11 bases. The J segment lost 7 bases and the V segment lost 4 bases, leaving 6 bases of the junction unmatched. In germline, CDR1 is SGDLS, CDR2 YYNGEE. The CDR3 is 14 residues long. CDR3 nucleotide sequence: TGTGCCAGCAGCATAGACGGGACAGGGGGTGGCTACACCTTC. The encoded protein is CASSIDGTGGGYTF.

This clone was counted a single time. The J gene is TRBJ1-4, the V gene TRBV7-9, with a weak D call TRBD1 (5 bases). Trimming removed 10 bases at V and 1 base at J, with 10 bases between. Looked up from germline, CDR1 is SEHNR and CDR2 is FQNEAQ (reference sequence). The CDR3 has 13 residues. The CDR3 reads CATLGQTNEKLFF. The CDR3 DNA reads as TGTGCCACTCTCGGACAAACTAATGAAAAACTGTTTTTT.

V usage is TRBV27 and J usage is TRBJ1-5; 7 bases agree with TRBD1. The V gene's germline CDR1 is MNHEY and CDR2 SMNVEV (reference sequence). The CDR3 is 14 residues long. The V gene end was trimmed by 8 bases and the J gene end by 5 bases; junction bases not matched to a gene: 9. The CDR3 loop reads CASREGAKYQPQHF. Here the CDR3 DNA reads TGTGCCAGCCGGGAGGGGGCGAAATATCAGCCCCAGCATTTT.